This paragraph covers one T cell receptor (beta chain) sequence. Its ends do not fully match the called genes, so a read error is possible. Positively selected for CCR7, the CD45RO-negative cells used as naive CD8 cells excluded terminally differentiated effector memory CD45RA+ cells. The donors were all Caucasian adults (living in Nashville, Tennessee). The data were taken from a study of shared clonotypes between healthy human individuals. Using immunoSEQ multiplex PCR, the repertoire was profiled, and TCRdb retains in-frame clones only, with some absent. The sample shows around 2,000,000 clones, around 96% of them seen only once. This CDR3 comprises 15 residues. From germline, CDR1 is SGHRS and CDR2 YFSETQ.

The TCR sequence derives from a man younger than 35 in good health. The chain has TRBV5-1 and TRBJ2-6, with D unresolved. The sample comprised naive CD8+ T cells sorted from blood. The CDR3 spells CGSSLSEAGANVLTF. DNA of the CDR3: TGCGGCAGCAGCTTGAGTGAAGCTGGGGCCAACGTCCTGACTTTC.